Sequencing of this T cell receptor (beta chain) was carried out in a study of blood T cells in healthy people across ages. Across the whole study: About one barcoded beta molecule per two T cells was the capture yield of template switching.

Healthy Caucasian individuals from Russia aged about 6 to 95 were enrolled as donors. The authors ran a second PCR of about 7 to 11 cycles using a sample-barcoded 5' primer and a J-beta primer mix. A single record per CDR3 protein comes from TCRdb applying MiXCR to the 5' RACE reads. The data contain some 880,000 distinct CDR3 sequences, about 37% of them seen just once; the ten biggest clones take up 13%. This CDR3 is 15 amino acids long. CDR1 is MDHEN and CDR2 is SYDVKM in the germline V gene. V trimming: 5 bases; J trimming: 6 bases; junction bases outside the gene matches: 8. The source of this sequence is a man aged 18 to 29 in good health. The chain uses TRBV28 and TRBJ2-1; the match to TRBD2 covers 9 bases. Source material: blood. The CDR3 coding sequence is TGTGCCAGCAGTCCTCAGCGGGGGGCCCCCAATGAGCAGTTCTTC. Translation gives CASSPQRGAPNEQFF.